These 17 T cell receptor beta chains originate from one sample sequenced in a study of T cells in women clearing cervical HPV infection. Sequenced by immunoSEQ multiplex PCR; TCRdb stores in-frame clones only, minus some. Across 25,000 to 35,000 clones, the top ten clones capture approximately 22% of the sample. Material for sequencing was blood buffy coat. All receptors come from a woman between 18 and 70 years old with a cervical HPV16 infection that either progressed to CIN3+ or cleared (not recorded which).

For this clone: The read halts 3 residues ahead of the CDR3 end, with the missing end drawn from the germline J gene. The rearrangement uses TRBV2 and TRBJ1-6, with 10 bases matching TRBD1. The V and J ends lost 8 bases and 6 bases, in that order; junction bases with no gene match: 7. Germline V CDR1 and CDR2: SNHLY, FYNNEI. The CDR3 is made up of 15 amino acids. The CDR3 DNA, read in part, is TGTGCCAGCCACTTACGACAGGGGGCTAATTCACCC. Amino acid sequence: CASHLRQGANSP. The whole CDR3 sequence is CASHLRQGANSPLHF.

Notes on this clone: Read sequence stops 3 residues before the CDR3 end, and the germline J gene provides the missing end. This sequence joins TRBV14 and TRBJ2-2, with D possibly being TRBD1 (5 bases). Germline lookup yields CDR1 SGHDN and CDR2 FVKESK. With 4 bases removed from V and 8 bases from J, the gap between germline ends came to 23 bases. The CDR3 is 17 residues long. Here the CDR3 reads CASSPHSAEGAGGELFF. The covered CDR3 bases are TGTGCCAGCAGCCCCCACAGTGCGGAAGGGGCCGGGGGGGAG.

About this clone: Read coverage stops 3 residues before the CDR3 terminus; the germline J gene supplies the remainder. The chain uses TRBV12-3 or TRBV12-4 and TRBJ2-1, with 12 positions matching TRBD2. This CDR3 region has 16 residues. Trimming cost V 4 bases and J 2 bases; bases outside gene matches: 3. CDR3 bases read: TGTGCCAGCAGTTCTCGACTAGCGGGGGCCTACAATGAG. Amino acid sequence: CASSSRLAGAYNE. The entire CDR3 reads CASSSRLAGAYNEQFF.

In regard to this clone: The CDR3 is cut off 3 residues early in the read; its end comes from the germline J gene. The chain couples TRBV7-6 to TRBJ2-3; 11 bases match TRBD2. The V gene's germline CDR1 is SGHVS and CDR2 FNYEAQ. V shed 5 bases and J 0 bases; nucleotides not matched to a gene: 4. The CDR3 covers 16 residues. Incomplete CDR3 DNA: TGTGCCAGCAGCCCGGGACTAGCGGTTAGCACAGATACG. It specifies CASSPGLAVSTDT. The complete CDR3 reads CASSPGLAVSTDTQYF.

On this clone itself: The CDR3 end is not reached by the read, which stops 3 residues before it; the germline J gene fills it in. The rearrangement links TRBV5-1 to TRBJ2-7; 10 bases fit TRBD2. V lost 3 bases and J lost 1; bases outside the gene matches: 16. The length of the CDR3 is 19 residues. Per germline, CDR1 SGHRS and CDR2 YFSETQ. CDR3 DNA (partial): TGCGCCAGCAGCTCCGTCCGCGCTAGCGGGAGACTAACTTCCTACGAG. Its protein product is CASSSVRASGRLTSYE. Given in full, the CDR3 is CASSSVRASGRLTSYEQYF.

Incomplete CDR3 DNA: TGCGCCAGCAGCCAAGATCCGGATAGCCCCGTGGGGACC. Protein sequence: CASSQDPDSPVGT. The whole CDR3 reads CASSQDPDSPVGTQYF. The rearrangement joins TRBV4-1 to TRBJ2-5; no clear D. The read ends 3 residues early relative to the CDR3; the germline J gene fills the gap. V was cut by 0 bases and J by 7 bases, with 18 bases left in between. The length of the CDR3 is 16 residues. Germline CDR1 and CDR2: MGHRA and YSYEKL.

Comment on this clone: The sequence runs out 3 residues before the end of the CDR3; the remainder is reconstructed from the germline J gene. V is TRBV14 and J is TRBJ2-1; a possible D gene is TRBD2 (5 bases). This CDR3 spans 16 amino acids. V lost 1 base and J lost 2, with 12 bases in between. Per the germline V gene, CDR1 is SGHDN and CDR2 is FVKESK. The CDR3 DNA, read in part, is TGTGCCAGCAGCCAAGTAGCGTTACCAACCTACAATGAG. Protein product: CASSQVALPTYNE. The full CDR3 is CASSQVALPTYNEQFF. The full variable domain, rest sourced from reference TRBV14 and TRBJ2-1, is EAGVTQFPSHSVIEKGQTVTLRCDPISGHDNLYWYRRVMGKEIKFLLHFVKESKQDESGMPNNRFLAERTGGTYSTLKVQPAELEDSGVYFCASSQVALPTYNEQFFGPGTRLTVL.

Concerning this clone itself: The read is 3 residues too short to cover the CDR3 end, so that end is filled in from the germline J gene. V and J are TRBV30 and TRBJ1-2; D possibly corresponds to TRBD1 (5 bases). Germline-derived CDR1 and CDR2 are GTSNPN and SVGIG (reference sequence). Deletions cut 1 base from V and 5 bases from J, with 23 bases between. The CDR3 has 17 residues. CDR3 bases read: TGTGCCTGGAGTGCTTCTTTGTGGCAGGGAAGAAGGTATGGC. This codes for CAWSASLWQGRRYG. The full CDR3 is CAWSASLWQGRRYGYTF. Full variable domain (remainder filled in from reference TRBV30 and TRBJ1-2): SQTIHQWPATLVQPVGSPLSLECTVEGTSNPNLYWYRQAAGRGLQLLFYSVGIGQISSEVPQNLSASRPQDRQFILSSKKLLLSDSGFYLCAWSASLWQGRRYGYTFGSGTRLTVV.

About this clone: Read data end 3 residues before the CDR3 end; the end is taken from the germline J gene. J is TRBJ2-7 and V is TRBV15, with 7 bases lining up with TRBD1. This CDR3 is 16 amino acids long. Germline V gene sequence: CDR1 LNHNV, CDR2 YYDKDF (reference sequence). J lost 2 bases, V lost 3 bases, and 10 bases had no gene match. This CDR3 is CATSSDDRVLTYEQYF. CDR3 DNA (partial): TGTGCCACCAGCAGTGACGACAGGGTTCTTACCTACGAG.

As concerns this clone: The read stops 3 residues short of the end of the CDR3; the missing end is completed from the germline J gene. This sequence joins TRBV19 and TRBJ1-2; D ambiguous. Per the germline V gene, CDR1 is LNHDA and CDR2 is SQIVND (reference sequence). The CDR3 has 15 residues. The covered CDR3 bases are TGTGCCAGTAGTATTCCTAGCGCCCACTACAATGAC. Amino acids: CASSIPSAHYND. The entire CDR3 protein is CASSIPSAHYNDYTF.

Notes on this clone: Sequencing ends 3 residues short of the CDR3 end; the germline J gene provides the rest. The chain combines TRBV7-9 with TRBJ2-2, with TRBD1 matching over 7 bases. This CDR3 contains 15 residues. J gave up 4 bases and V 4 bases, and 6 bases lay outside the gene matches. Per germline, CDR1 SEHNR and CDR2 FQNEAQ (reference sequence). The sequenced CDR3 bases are TGTGCCAGCAGCTCATGGGACAGAACCACCGGGGAG. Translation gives CASSSWDRTTGE. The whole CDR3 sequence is CASSSWDRTTGELFF. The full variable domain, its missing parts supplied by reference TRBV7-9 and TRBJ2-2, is DTGVSQNPRHKITKRGQNVTFRCDPISEHNRLYWYRQTLGQGPEFLTYFQNEAQLEKSRLLSDRFSAERPKGSFSTLEIQRTEQGDSAMYLCASSSWDRTTGELFFGEGSRLTVL.

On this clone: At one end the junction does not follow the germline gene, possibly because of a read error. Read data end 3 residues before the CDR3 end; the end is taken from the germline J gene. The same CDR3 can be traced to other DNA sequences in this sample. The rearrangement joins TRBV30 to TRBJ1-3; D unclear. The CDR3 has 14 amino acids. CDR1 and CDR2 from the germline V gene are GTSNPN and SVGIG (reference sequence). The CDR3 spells CAWSVRGAGNTIYF. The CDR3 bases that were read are TGTGCCTGGAGTGTCCGGGGTGCTGGAAACACG. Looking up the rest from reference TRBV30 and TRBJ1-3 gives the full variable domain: SQTIHQWPATLVQPVGSPLSLECTVEGTSNPNLYWYRQAAGRGLQLLFYSVGIGQISSEVPQNLSASRPQDRQFILSSKKLLLSDSGFYLCAWSVRGAGNTIYFGEGSWLTVV.

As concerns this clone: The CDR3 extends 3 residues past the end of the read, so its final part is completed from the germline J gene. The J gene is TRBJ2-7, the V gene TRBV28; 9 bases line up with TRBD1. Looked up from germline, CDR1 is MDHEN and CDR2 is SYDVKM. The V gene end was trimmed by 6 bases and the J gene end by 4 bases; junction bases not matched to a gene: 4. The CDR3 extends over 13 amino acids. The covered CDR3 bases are TGTGCCAGCAGCGACAGGGGGTTATACGAG. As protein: CASSDRGLYE. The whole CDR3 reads CASSDRGLYEQYF.

CDR3 in amino acids: CASSALAGAGGVNEQFF. The DNA read from the CDR3 is TGCGCCAGCAGTGCCCTCGCCGGGGCCGGGGGAGTCAATGAG. The gene calls are TRBV10-1 and TRBJ2-1; TRBD2 is a possible D gene (6 bases). The read ends 3 residues shy of where the CDR3 ends; the end is completed using the germline J gene. CDR1 and CDR2 (germline): WNHNN, SYGVQD (reference sequence). This CDR3 region has 17 residues. Trimming cost V 4 bases and J 6 bases, with 22 bases left between them.

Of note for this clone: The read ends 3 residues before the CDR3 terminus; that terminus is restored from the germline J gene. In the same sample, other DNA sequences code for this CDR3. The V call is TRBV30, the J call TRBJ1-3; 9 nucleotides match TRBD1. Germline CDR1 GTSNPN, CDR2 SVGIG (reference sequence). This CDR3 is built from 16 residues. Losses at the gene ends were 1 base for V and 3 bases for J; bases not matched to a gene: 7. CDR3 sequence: CAWSGTGVFVGNTIYF. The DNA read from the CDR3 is TGTGCCTGGAGTGGGACAGGGGTTTTTGTTGGAAACACC. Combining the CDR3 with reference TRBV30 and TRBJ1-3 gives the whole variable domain SQTIHQWPATLVQPVGSPLSLECTVEGTSNPNLYWYRQAAGRGLQLLFYSVGIGQISSEVPQNLSASRPQDRQFILSSKKLLLSDSGFYLCAWSGTGVFVGNTIYFGEGSWLTVV.

CDR3 protein: CSALTVGETQYF. CDR3 DNA (partial): TGCAGTGCCCTGACAGTAGGGGAGACC. The rearrangement uses TRBV20-1 and TRBJ2-5; weak D call: TRBD1 (5 bases). The CDR3 goes on 3 residues after the read ends, and that part is filled in from the germline J gene. The CDR3 extends over 12 amino acids. CDR1 and CDR2 (germline): DFQATT, SNEGSKA (reference sequence). Trimming shortened V by 6 bases and J by 5 bases, and 13 bases separated the two germline ends.

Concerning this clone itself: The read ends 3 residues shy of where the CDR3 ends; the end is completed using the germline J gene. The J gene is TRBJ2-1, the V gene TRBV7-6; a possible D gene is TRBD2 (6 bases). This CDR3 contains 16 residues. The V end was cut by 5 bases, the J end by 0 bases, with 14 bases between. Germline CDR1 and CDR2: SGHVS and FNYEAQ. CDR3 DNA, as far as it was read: TGTGCCAGCAGCCCCATGCTAGCGATCTCCTACAATGAG. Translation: CASSPMLAISYNE. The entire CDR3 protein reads CASSPMLAISYNEQFF.